What follows are 20 T cell receptor beta chains derived from one specimen sequenced in a study of CD8+CD57+ T cells in acquired aplastic anemia (dated by TCRdb to the late 2010s). Sequenced on an Illumina HiSeq 2000. TCR beta VDJ combination and CDR3 sequence profiling used genomic DNA as the template. TCRdb redid the processing of the public reads, applying fastp at Q25 and MiXCR, and retained in-frame beta chains. Rows with a matching CDR3 protein are joined into one entry that keeps the most common DNA and genes. The sample contains roughly 420,000 distinct CDR3 sequences, around 72% of them found a single time. 4% of the sample is held by the ten biggest clonotypes. The material sequenced was sorted CD4+, CD8+, or CD8+CD57+ T cells (not recorded which) from PBMCs. These receptors all come from a human donor in good health, serving as a control.

The chain has TRBV9 and TRBJ2-5, with 14 positions matching TRBD2. CDR3 length: 18 amino acids. Germline V gene data show CDR1 as SGDLS and CDR2 as YYNGEE. Trimming removed 0 bases from V and 4 bases from J; junction bases left unmatched: 8. CDR3 amino acids: CASSVGLAGLAGGETQYF. The CDR3 nucleotides read TGTGCCAGCAGCGTAGGCCTAGCCGGACTAGCGGGGGGAGAGACCCAGTACTTC.

The CDR3 loop is CASSRGTGFEQYF. The DNA for the CDR3 is TGTGCCAGCAGCCGGGGGACAGGGTTCGAGCAGTACTTC. V gene TRBV7-2 combines with J gene TRBJ2-7; TRBD1 matches 9 bases. V gave up 5 bases and J gave up 6 bases; unmatched junction bases: 5. The CDR3 covers 13 residues. From germline, CDR1 is SGHTA and CDR2 FQGNSA.

This sequence joins TRBV7-3 and TRBJ2-1; D not certain. Germline assignment: CDR1 SGHTA and CDR2 FQGTGA. V was clipped by 5 bases and J by 6 bases, with 11 bases between them. The CDR3 covers 13 residues. CDR3 bases: TGTGCCAGCAGCCCCGCCAGCGTCAATGAGCAGTTCTTC. This sequence encodes CASSPASVNEQFF.

Concerning this clonotype: This may be a read error, as it is one base from a much larger clone. The CDR3 does not end in the conserved phenylalanine or tryptophan, so this is likely a read error. This chain uses TRBV9 with TRBJ1-1; TRBD1 aligns across 8 bases. CDR1 SGDLS and CDR2 YYNGEE come from the germline V gene. The CDR3 sequence is 12 residues long. Unmatched junction bases numbered 4, after V lost 4 bases and J lost 8 bases. The chain's CDR3 is CASSYRDREAFS. The DNA for the CDR3 is TGTGCCAGCAGCTACCGGGACAGGGAAGCTTTCTCT.

The chain carries TRBV7-6 and TRBJ2-6; the match to TRBD1 covers 9 bases. In germline, CDR1 is SGHVS, CDR2 FNYEAQ. This CDR3 has 18 amino acids. Trimming at V came to 5 bases and at J to 0 bases, leaving 8 bases not matched to a gene. The CDR3 bases are TGTGCCAGCAGCCCTCGACAGGGGGTTTTCTCTGGGGCCAACGTCCTGACTTTC. Protein: CASSPRQGVFSGANVLTF.

There are many counts of this clonotype. The CDR3 is CASSSPTGGQGGYTF. The CDR3, as DNA: TGTGCCAGCAGCTCTCCGACAGGGGGCCAAGGTGGCTACACCTTC. This sequence joins TRBV6-6 and TRBJ1-2; 10 bases align to TRBD1. The V and J ends lost 6 bases and 7 bases, in that order; junction bases with no gene match: 11. Per germline, CDR1 MNHNY and CDR2 SVGAGI (reference sequence). The CDR3 is 15 amino acids.

Points on this clonotype: A junction boundary mismatches the germline segment, possibly from a read error. The genes are TRBV7-8 and TRBJ2-5; D uncertain. Germline V CDR1 and CDR2: SGHVS, FQNEAQ. This CDR3 is 14 amino acids long. Here the CDR3 DNA reads TGTGCCAGCAGCTTAGCTCAGTCCTACGAGAAGTACTTCTTC. This encodes CASSLAQSYEKYFF.

The chain links TRBV5-4 to TRBJ1-2; TRBD1 is a possible D gene (6 bases). This CDR3 comprises 14 residues. Germline V gene sequence: CDR1 SGHNT, CDR2 YYREEE (reference sequence). V lost 4 bases to trimming and J lost 5 bases, with 15 bases between them. The CDR3 sequence is CASSQGLGVYGYTF. The DNA of the CDR3 is TGTGCCAGCAGCCAGGGGCTAGGAGTGTATGGCTACACCTTC.

V and J are TRBV5-4 and TRBJ2-7; TRBD1 matches 10 bases. Trimming removed 3 bases from V and 3 bases from J; junction bases left unmatched: 15. CDR3 length: 18 amino acids. Per germline, CDR1 SGHNT and CDR2 YYREEE (reference sequence). CDR3 residues: CASSSKTGTGENYYEQYF. In DNA, the CDR3 is TGTGCCAGCAGCTCAAAAACCGGGACAGGGGAAAACTACTACGAGCAGTACTTC.

As DNA, the CDR3 is TGTGCCAGCAGCAAAGGACAGGGCCGGGAGACCCAGTACTTC. It translates to CASSKGQGRETQYF. The chain joins TRBV7-9 to TRBJ2-5; TRBD1 agrees at 8 bases. The J segment lost 5 bases and the V segment lost 5 bases, leaving 7 bases of the junction unmatched. Germline values: CDR1 SEHNR, CDR2 FQNEAQ (reference sequence). The CDR3 is 14 amino acids.

Details on this clonotype: An end of the junction differs from the germline gene, which may be a read error. This rearrangement joins TRBV5-1 to TRBJ1-2, with 7 bases that match TRBD1. The germline CDR1 and CDR2 sequences are SGHRS and YFSETQ. CDR3 length: 15 residues. CDR3 region: CASSLAGTEDYGYTF. Here the CDR3 DNA reads TGTGCCAGCAGCTTGGCCGGGACAGAAGACTATGGCTACACCTTC.

This clonotype has ten or more counts. The chain is built from TRBV24-1 and TRBJ2-5; D assignment may be TRBD1 or TRBD2 (6 bases each). In germline, CDR1 is KGHDR, CDR2 SFDVKD. CDR3 size: 13 residues. Trimming removed 7 bases from V and 5 bases from J, with 13 bases in between. CDR3 sequence (DNA): TGTGCCACCAGCAAGGGGGGTGAGGAGACCCAGTACTTC. This sequence encodes CATSKGGEETQYF.

In its sample, this clonotype was seen many times. The chain links TRBV5-8 to TRBJ1-5; D not certain. The length of the CDR3 is 14 residues. Germline CDR1 and CDR2: SGHTS and YDEGEE. The V end was cut by 1 base, the J end by 2 bases, with 7 bases between. CDR3 bases: TGTGCCAGCAGCTTGTTGAGGGGCAATCAGCCCCAGCATTTT. It is translated as CASSLLRGNQPQHF.

The table lists this clonotype with a few counts. A much larger clone differs from this one at a single base, so this may be a read error. The gene calls are TRBV12-3 or TRBV12-4 and TRBJ2-1, with no clear D. The CDR3 is 13 residues long. V lost 6 bases and J 5 bases, leaving 11 bases between the germline ends. The CDR3 region has the DNA TGTGCCAGCAGGCCGAACAGAAACAATGAGCAGTTCTTC. Its protein is CASRPNRNNEQFF.

Turning to this clonotype: The junction shows a germline mismatch at one end, possibly a read error. The V call is TRBV7-2, the J call TRBJ2-7, with D possibly matching TRBD1 (5 bases). CDR1 and CDR2 from the germline V gene are SGHTA and FQGNSA. CDR3 length: 14 amino acids. The CDR3 DNA is TGTGCCAGCAGACGTCAGGGTAGCTCCTCCGAGGAGTACTTC. This translates into CASRRQGSSSEEYF.

This clonotype was seen at least ten times. V gene TRBV5-1 combines with J gene TRBJ1-5; tentative D call: TRBD1 (5 bases). The germline V gene has CDR1 SGHRS and CDR2 YFSETQ. CDR3 size: 14 residues. Trimming shortened V by 0 bases and J by 5 bases, and 9 bases separated the two germline ends. This CDR3 is CASSLDQGDQPQHF. The CDR3 DNA reads as TGCGCCAGCAGCTTGGACCAGGGAGATCAGCCCCAGCATTTT.

The genes are TRBV7-9 and TRBJ2-5; D tentatively reads TRBD1 or TRBD2 (5 bases each). Trimming left V 5 bases short and J 11 bases short, with 27 bases between. This CDR3 is 16 amino acids long. Germline V gene lookup returns CDR1 SEHNR and CDR2 FQNEAQ (reference sequence). The CDR3 loop is CASSNRGAMNTEAQYF. The DNA of the CDR3 is TGTGCCAGCAGCAATAGAGGGGCTATGAACACTGAAGCTCAGTACTTC.

There are a few counts of this clonotype. The CDR3 loop is CASSLATSGGTYEQYF. The CDR3 bases are TGTGCCAGCAGTCTAGCAACTAGCGGGGGAACCTACGAGCAGTACTTC. This rearrangement joins TRBV7-9 to TRBJ2-7, with 11 bases lining up with TRBD2. J gave up 2 bases and V 6 bases, and 9 bases lay outside the gene matches. CDR3 length: 16 residues. Germline assignment: CDR1 SEHNR and CDR2 FQNEAQ (reference sequence).

About this clonotype: The conserved phenylalanine or tryptophan normally closing the CDR3 is absent here, so this likely arose from a read error. As DNA, the CDR3 is TGTGCCATTAGTGAGTCGGGGATTACTGGGGGCTACACCCTC. Encoded protein: CAISESGITGGYTL. The chain combines TRBV19 with TRBJ1-2; D call uncertain. CDR3 length: 14 residues. Germline V CDR1 and CDR2: LNHDA, SQIVND (reference sequence).

The J gene is TRBJ2-3, the V gene TRBV4-2, with D possibly TRBD2 on 6 matching bases. This CDR3 has 16 residues. The germline V gene has CDR1 LGHNA and CDR2 YNFKEQ. V was shortened by 3 bases and J by 5 bases, with 18 bases between the two germline ends. The CDR3 spells CASSHPGRDGRDTQYF. Here the CDR3 DNA reads TGTGCCAGCAGCCACCCAGGGCGGGATGGGAGAGATACGCAGTATTTT.